One T cell receptor (beta chain) is described in this entry. The antigen is not known. The method was immunoSEQ multiplex PCR; TCRdb's version includes in-frame clones alone and lacks a portion of them. The data show some 2,500,000 clones, 90% to 95% seen once. The CDR3 spans 13 residues. The V and J ends lost 7 bases and 4 bases respectively, with 14 bases between them. Germline V gives CDR1 SQVTM, CDR2 ANQGSEA. The record originates from a study of shared clonotypes between healthy human individuals. Study-level findings and limits: It was anticipated that sequencing depth would influence how many clonotypes donors shared.

The sample comprised naive CD4+ T cells from PBMCs. The sample's subset: CD45RA+ positively selected. The chain has TRBV29-1 and TRBJ2-1, with TRBD1 as a possible D gene (7 bases). This clonotype originated in a man between 18 and 29 years old in good health. Some clones in this sample may be carry-over from other donors' samples. The CDR3 loop is CSGRQGLYNEQFF. CDR3 coding DNA: TGCAGCGGCCGACAGGGACTTTACAATGAGCAGTTCTTC.